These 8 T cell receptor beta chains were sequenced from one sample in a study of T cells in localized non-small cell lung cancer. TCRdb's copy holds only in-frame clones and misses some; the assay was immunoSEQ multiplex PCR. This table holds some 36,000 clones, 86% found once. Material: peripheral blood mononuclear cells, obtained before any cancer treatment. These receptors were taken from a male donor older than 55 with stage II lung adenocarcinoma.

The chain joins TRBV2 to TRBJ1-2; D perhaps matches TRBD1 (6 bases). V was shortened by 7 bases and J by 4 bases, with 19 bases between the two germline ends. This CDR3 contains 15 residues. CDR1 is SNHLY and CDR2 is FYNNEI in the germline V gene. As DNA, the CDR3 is TGTGCCAGCATCAAGGACAGCGCTTTACCCTATGGCTACACCTTC. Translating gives CASIKDSALPYGYTF.

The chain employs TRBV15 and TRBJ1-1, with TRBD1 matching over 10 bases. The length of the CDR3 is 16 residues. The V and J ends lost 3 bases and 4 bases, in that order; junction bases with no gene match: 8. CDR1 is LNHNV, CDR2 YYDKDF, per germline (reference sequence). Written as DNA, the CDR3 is TGTGCCACCAGCAGGACAGGGGGCGTCGGGGGCACTGAAGCTTTCTTT. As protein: CATSRTGGVGGTEAFF.

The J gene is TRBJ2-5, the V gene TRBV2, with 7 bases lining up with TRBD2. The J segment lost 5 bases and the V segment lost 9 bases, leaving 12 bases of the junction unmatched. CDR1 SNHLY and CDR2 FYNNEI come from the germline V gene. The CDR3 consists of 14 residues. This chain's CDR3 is CARGGSGPRETQYF. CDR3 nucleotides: TGTGCCAGGGGGGGGTCAGGCCCTAGGGAGACCCAGTACTTC.

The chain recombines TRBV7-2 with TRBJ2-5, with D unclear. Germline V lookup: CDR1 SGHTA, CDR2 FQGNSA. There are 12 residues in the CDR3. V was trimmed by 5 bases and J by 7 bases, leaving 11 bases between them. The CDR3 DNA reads TGTGCCAGCAGCGCGAAGGTCGGGACCCAGTACTTC. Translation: CASSAKVGTQYF.

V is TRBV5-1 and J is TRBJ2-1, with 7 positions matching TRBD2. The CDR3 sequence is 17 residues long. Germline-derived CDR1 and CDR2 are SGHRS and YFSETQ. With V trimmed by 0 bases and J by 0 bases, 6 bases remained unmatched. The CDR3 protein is CASSLDLAASSYNEQFF. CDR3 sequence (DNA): TGCGCCAGCAGCTTGGATCTAGCGGCCAGCTCCTACAATGAGCAGTTCTTC.

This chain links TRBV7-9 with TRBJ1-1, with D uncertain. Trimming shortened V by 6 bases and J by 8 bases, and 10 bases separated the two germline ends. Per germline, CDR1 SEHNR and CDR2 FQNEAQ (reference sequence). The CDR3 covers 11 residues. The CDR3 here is CASRLTLEAFF. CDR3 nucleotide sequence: TGTGCCAGCAGACTGACTTTAGAAGCTTTCTTT.

Written as DNA, the CDR3 is TGCGCCAGCAGCTCGACAGGGCCTAATGAAAAACTGTTTTTT. Translated: CASSSTGPNEKLFF. This chain connects TRBV5-1 to TRBJ1-4, with 7 bases fitting TRBD1. The V gene's germline CDR1 is SGHRS and CDR2 YFSETQ. CDR3 length: 14 residues. V lost 3 bases to trimming and J lost 3 bases; unmatched junction nucleotides: 2. The whole variable domain, remainder taken from reference TRBV5-1 and TRBJ1-4, is KAGVTQTPRYLIKTRGQQVTLSCSPISGHRSVSWYQQTPGQGLQFLFEYFSETQRNKGNFPGRFSGRQFSNSRSEMNVSTLELGDSALYLCASSSTGPNEKLFFGSGTQLSVL.

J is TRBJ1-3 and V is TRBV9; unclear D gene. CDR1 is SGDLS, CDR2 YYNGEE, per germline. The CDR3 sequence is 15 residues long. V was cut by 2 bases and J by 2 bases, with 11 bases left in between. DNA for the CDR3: TGTGCCAGCAGCGTTCAAGTAGGAGCTGGAAACACCATATATTTT. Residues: CASSVQVGAGNTIYF.